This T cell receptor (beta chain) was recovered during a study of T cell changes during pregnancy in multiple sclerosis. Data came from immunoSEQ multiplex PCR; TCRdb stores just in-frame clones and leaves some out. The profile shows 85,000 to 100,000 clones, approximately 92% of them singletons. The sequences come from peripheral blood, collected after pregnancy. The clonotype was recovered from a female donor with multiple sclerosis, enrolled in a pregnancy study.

In DNA form, the CDR3 reads TGCAGCGCCAGGACAGAATTAGAAGCTTTCTTT. This encodes CSARTELEAFF. The chain recombines TRBV29-1 with TRBJ1-1, with D perhaps TRBD1 (6 bases). Germline V lookup: CDR1 SQVTM, CDR2 ANQGSEA. The V end was cut by 7 bases, the J end by 8 bases, with 14 bases between. The CDR3 extends over 11 amino acids.